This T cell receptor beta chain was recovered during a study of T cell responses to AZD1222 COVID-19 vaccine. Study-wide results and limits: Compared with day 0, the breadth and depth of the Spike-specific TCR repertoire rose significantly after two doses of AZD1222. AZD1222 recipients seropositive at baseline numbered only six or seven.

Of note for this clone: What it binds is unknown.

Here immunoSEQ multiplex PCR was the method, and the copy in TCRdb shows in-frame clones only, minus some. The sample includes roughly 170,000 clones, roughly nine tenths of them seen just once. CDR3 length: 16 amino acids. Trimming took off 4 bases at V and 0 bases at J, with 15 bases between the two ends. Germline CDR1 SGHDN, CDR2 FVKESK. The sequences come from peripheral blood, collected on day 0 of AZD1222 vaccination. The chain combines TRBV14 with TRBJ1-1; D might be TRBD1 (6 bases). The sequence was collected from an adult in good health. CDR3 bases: TGTGCCAGCAGCCCACGGGACAAACTAATGAACACTGAAGCTTTCTTT. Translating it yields CASSPRDKLMNTEAFF. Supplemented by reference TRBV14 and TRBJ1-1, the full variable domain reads EAGVTQFPSHSVIEKGQTVTLRCDPISGHDNLYWYRRVMGKEIKFLLHFVKESKQDESGMPNNRFLAERTGGTYSTLKVQPAELEDSGVYFCASSPRDKLMNTEAFFGQGTRLTVV.